This T cell receptor beta chain was sequenced during a study of blood T cell repertoires in COVID-19. Germline trimming cut 2 bases from V and 2 bases from J; bases unmatched to any gene: 7. Germline V gene sequence: CDR1 SGHRS, CDR2 YFSETQ. This CDR3 comprises 15 residues. Clones were read by immunoSEQ multiplex PCR, and TCRdb kept only the in-frame ones, dropping some. The table has over 200,000 clones, 70% to 85% seen once; the top ten hold about 1.7%. V is TRBV5-1 and J is TRBJ2-7; TRBD1 matches 7 bases. Source material: PBMCs or T cells enriched from blood (not recorded which). The TCR was taken from a man in his sixties who had recovered from COVID-19. CDR3 nucleotide sequence: TGCGCCAGCAGCTTACAACAGGGGTACACCTACGAGCAGTACTTC. Protein sequence: CASSLQQGYTYEQYF.